The 28 T cell receptor beta chains in this list originate from one sample, sequenced in a study of T cell responses to AZD1222 COVID-19 vaccine. Repertoires were generated with immunoSEQ multiplex PCR, while TCRdb's copy carries only in-frame clones and drops some. The table records approximately 52,000 clones, roughly 87% of them present only once. Sequencing was performed on peripheral blood, taken 28 days after the second AZD1222 dose. The source is an adult who received the AZD1222 COVID-19 vaccine.

The V and J genes are TRBV14 and TRBJ2-2; D remains ambiguous. In germline, CDR1 is SGHDN, CDR2 FVKESK. The V gene lost 1 base and the J gene lost 8 bases, with 5 bases spanning the gap. The CDR3 has 12 residues. This chain's CDR3 is CASSQAGGELFF. The CDR3 DNA reads as TGTGCCAGCAGCCAAGCCGGGGGGGAGCTGTTTTTT.

This chain uses TRBV25-1 with TRBJ1-3; tentatively, D is TRBD1 (6 bases). CDR1 and CDR2 (germline): MGHDK, SYGVNS. The CDR3 is made up of 13 amino acids. With 8 bases removed from V and 4 bases from J, the gap between germline ends came to 12 bases. CDR3 nucleotides: TGTGCCAGCCAGGGGATGGGAGGAAACACCATATATTTT. Amino acids: CASQGMGGNTIYF.

The V gene is TRBV4-2, the J gene TRBJ1-1; D is ambiguous. Trimming left V 2 bases short and J 3 bases short, with 31 bases between. Per germline, CDR1 LGHNA and CDR2 YNFKEQ. CDR3 length equals 21 residues. The chain's CDR3 is CASSQKFTGGETAAGDTEAFF. CDR3 nucleotide sequence: TGTGCCAGCAGCCAAAAGTTCACGGGCGGGGAAACGGCCGCTGGCGACACTGAAGCTTTCTTT.

This sequence joins TRBV6-2 or TRBV6-3 and TRBJ1-5, with 9 bases that match TRBD1. The CDR3 is 18 residues long. V dropped 5 bases and J dropped 5; count of bases not matched to a gene: 16. Germline CDR1 reads MNHEY; CDR2 reads SVGEGT. The CDR3 DNA follows: TGTGCCAGCAGTCTGCTCGGATCGGGACAGGGAAGACATCAGCCCCAGCATTTT. This codes for CASSLLGSGQGRHQPQHF.

This sequence joins TRBV10-2 and TRBJ2-6, with 9 bases that match TRBD1. CDR3 length: 16 amino acids. The ends lost 6 bases at V and 2 bases at J; junction bases unmatched: 5. Germline CDR1 WSHSY, CDR2 SAAADI. DNA of the CDR3: TGCGCCAGCAGGGAGACAGGGGGTCCTGGGGCCAACGTCCTGACTTTC. Its translation is CASRETGGPGANVLTF.

The V gene is TRBV19, the J gene TRBJ1-3; D ambiguous. Trimming cost V 3 bases and J 0 bases, with 9 bases left between them. The CDR3 consists of 15 residues. From germline, CDR1 is LNHDA and CDR2 SQIVND (reference sequence). The CDR3 region is CASSIDQSSGNTIYF. CDR3 nucleotide sequence: TGTGCCAGTAGTATTGATCAGAGCTCTGGAAACACCATATATTTT.

The genes are TRBV11-3 and TRBJ2-2; 10 positions match TRBD1. V dropped 5 bases and J dropped 3; count of bases not matched to a gene: 6. CDR1 is SGHNT and CDR2 is YENEEA in the germline V gene. CDR3 length: 16 residues. Here the CDR3 reads CASSPGQGVDTGELFF. CDR3 bases: TGTGCCAGCAGCCCCGGACAGGGGGTGGACACCGGGGAGCTGTTTTTT.

This clone was detected only a few times. The chain links TRBV9 to TRBJ2-2, with TRBD2 matching 11 bases. Germline V CDR1 and CDR2: SGDLS, YYNGEE. V gave up 4 bases and J gave up 4 bases; unmatched junction bases: 9. The CDR3 is 17 amino acids. CDR3 in amino acids: CASSPIAGGPVTGELFF. The CDR3 bases are TGTGCCAGCAGCCCTATAGCGGGAGGGCCTGTCACCGGGGAGCTGTTTTTT.

This chain uses TRBV9 with TRBJ2-5; D assignment may be TRBD1 or TRBD2 (5 bases each). With 0 bases removed from V and 4 bases from J, the gap between germline ends came to 13 bases. Germline CDR1 reads SGDLS; CDR2 reads YYNGEE. This CDR3 contains 15 residues. CDR3 sequence (DNA): TGTGCCAGCAGCGTAGTTCCAGGGACGGTAGAGACCCAGTACTTC. This encodes CASSVVPGTVETQYF.

This clone was observed a few times. The V call is TRBV5-1, the J call TRBJ1-1; D call uncertain. The CDR3 spans 13 residues. V lost 2 bases and J lost 1, with 6 bases in between. CDR1 and CDR2 from the germline V gene are SGHRS and YFSETQ. CDR3 sequence (DNA): TGCGCCAGCAGCTTCACAGAGAACACTGAAGCTTTCTTT. This sequence encodes CASSFTENTEAFF. The entire variable domain, with the rest obtained from reference TRBV5-1 and TRBJ1-1, is as follows: KAGVTQTPRYLIKTRGQQVTLSCSPISGHRSVSWYQQTPGQGLQFLFEYFSETQRNKGNFPGRFSGRQFSNSRSEMNVSTLELGDSALYLCASSFTENTEAFFGQGTRLTVV.

In this sample, this clone turned up a few times. This rearrangement joins TRBV28 to TRBJ2-4; D call uncertain. V lost 6 bases, J lost 1 base, and 13 bases lay in between. The CDR3 runs to 15 residues. CDR1 and CDR2 (germline): MDHEN, SYDVKM. CDR3 DNA: TGTGCCAGCAGCTCCCCCGGCAGGGCCAAAAACATTCAGTACTTC. Protein: CASSSPGRAKNIQYF.

The sample holds one count of this clone. The J gene is TRBJ2-1, the V gene TRBV27, with 8 positions matching TRBD2. The CDR3 loop spans 16 amino acids. Germline CDR1 and CDR2: MNHEY and SMNVEV (reference sequence). V lost 3 bases, J lost 3 bases, and 7 bases stayed unmatched. The CDR3 DNA follows: TGTGCCAGCAGTTTCCTTATAGCGGGGAGCTACAATGAGCAGTTCTTC. It specifies CASSFLIAGSYNEQFF.

The chain employs TRBV18 and TRBJ1-1; TRBD1 matches at 8 bases. The CDR3 contains 16 residues. The junction had 12 bases not matched to a gene; V was cut back by 3 bases and J by 6 bases. Germline V gene sequence: CDR1 KGHSH, CDR2 LQKENI. DNA of the CDR3: TGTGCCAGCTCACCTCGGACAGGGAAACAATGGGCTGAAGCTTTCTTT. Translation: CASSPRTGKQWAEAFF. The variable domain in full, with the rest retrieved from reference TRBV18 and TRBJ1-1, is NAGVMQNPRHLVRRRGQEARLRCSPMKGHSHVYWYRQLPEEGLKFMVYLQKENIIDESGMPKERFSAEFPKEGPSILRIQQVVRGDSAAYFCASSPRTGKQWAEAFFGQGTRLTVV.

The chain carries TRBV28 and TRBJ2-7; D possibly uses TRBD1 or TRBD2 (7 bases each). The V gene's germline CDR1 is MDHEN and CDR2 SYDVKM. CDR3 length: 14 amino acids. Trimming left V 0 bases short and J 7 bases short, with 13 bases between. The CDR3 DNA follows: TGTGCCAGCAGTTTATGGGACAGGCGGGAGGAGCAGTACTTC. As protein: CASSLWDRREEQYF.

The V and J genes are TRBV30 and TRBJ1-1, with no clear D. The length of the CDR3 is 12 residues. V was pared by 8 bases and J by 1 base, with 11 bases between. CDR1 and CDR2 from the germline V gene are GTSNPN and SVGIG (reference sequence). The CDR3 loop reads CALARGNTEAFF. For the CDR3, the DNA is TGTGCCCTCGCTCGGGGGAACACTGAAGCTTTCTTT.

The V and J genes are TRBV30 and TRBJ2-7; the D is unclear. The ends were cut back, 7 bases at V and 5 bases at J, with 18 bases in the middle. CDR1 is GTSNPN and CDR2 is SVGIG in the germline V gene (reference sequence). The CDR3 has 13 amino acids. CDR3 sequence: CAFDQKRDHEQYF. DNA for the CDR3: TGTGCCTTTGACCAAAAAAGGGATCACGAGCAGTACTTC.

This chain joins TRBV4-1 and TRBJ2-7; 7 bases line up with TRBD1. The trim removed 1 base at V and 3 bases at J, leaving 3 bases unmatched. This CDR3 has 14 residues. In germline, CDR1 is MGHRA, CDR2 YSYEKL. The CDR3 here is CASSQGTGNYEQYF. CDR3 nucleotide sequence: TGCGCCAGCAGCCAAGGGACAGGAAACTACGAGCAGTACTTC.

The chain combines TRBV3-1 (or the pseudogene TRBV3-2) with TRBJ2-5; 7 positions match TRBD2. This CDR3 is 14 amino acids long. With V trimmed by 1 base and J by 2 bases, 1 base remained unmatched. Germline CDR1 reads LGHDT; CDR2 reads YNNKEL (reference sequence). The CDR3 DNA sequence: TGTGCCAGCAGCCAAGTGCGGGGGCAAGAGACCCAGTACTTC. Residues: CASSQVRGQETQYF.

A note on this clone: In the same sample, other DNA sequences code for this CDR3. The chain links TRBV2 to TRBJ2-5; D unresolved. Looked up from germline, CDR1 is SNHLY and CDR2 is FYNNEI. V lost 4 bases to trimming and J lost 1 base, with 7 bases between them. This CDR3 region has 13 residues. CDR3: CASSGGIQETQYF. Written as DNA, the CDR3 is TGTGCCAGCAGTGGTGGGATCCAAGAGACCCAGTACTTC.

V gene TRBV11-2 combines with J gene TRBJ2-3; D remains ambiguous. Germline V gene data show CDR1 as SGHAT and CDR2 as FQNNGV. This CDR3 region has 14 residues. The V end was cut by 5 bases, the J end by 0 bases, with 9 bases between. CDR3: CASSQTSSTDTQYF. CDR3 coding DNA: TGTGCCAGCAGCCAGACTTCTAGCACAGATACGCAGTATTTT.

This chain connects TRBV28 to TRBJ2-5; 8 bases agree with TRBD2. The V and J ends lost 2 bases and 0 bases, in that order; junction bases with no gene match: 8. CDR3 size: 17 residues. Germline assignment: CDR1 MDHEN and CDR2 SYDVKM. The CDR3 DNA is TGTGCCAGCAGTTTAGTGGGTAGCGGGGTGTACCAAGAGACCCAGTACTTC. Translation: CASSLVGSGVYQETQYF.

This clone has only a few counts. The rearrangement joins TRBV27 to TRBJ2-7, with TRBD2 matching 11 bases. This CDR3 has 13 amino acids. Germline trimming cut 6 bases from V and 2 bases from J; bases unmatched to any gene: 0. CDR1 is MNHEY, CDR2 SMNVEV, per germline (reference sequence). The CDR3 here is CASRGLAAYEQYF. Here the CDR3 DNA reads TGTGCCAGCAGGGGACTAGCGGCCTACGAGCAGTACTTC.

The J gene is TRBJ1-5, the V gene TRBV19, with a weak D call TRBD1 (6 bases). The CDR3 runs to 16 residues. Germline lookup yields CDR1 LNHDA and CDR2 SQIVND (reference sequence). Trimming stripped 2 bases from V and 2 bases from J, with 13 bases between. DNA for the CDR3: TGTGCCAGTAGTATATTCGGCAGGGGCGGCAATCAGCCCCAGCATTTT. This sequence encodes CASSIFGRGGNQPQHF.

The chain uses TRBV19 and TRBJ1-4, with a weak D call TRBD1 (6 bases). Trimming removed 5 bases at V and 3 bases at J, with 13 bases between. CDR3 length: 15 amino acids. Germline CDR1 is LNHDA and CDR2 is SQIVND (reference sequence). As DNA, the CDR3 is TGTGCCAGTAGTCCCACAGGGTCGCCTAATGAAAAACTGTTTTTT. It is translated as CASSPTGSPNEKLFF.

This chain links TRBV23-1 with TRBJ1-2; no reliable D call. TRBV23-1 is flagged as an ORF with uncertain function. The CDR3 covers 16 residues. With 0 bases removed from V and 0 bases from J, the gap between germline ends came to 11 bases. CDR3 sequence reads: CASSQSSGRANYGYTF. CDR3 sequence (DNA): TGCGCCAGCAGTCAATCGTCGGGGAGAGCTAACTATGGCTACACCTTC.

The V gene is TRBV3-1 (or the pseudogene TRBV3-2), the J gene TRBJ2-3, with D tentatively TRBD2 (6 bases). V was clipped by 1 base and J by 2 bases, with 13 bases between them. Germline assignment: CDR1 LGHDT and CDR2 YNNKEL (reference sequence). The CDR3 contains 16 residues. The DNA for the CDR3 is TGTGCCAGCAGCCAAGGGAGTAGCGGCCCCACAGATACGCAGTATTTT. As protein: CASSQGSSGPTDTQYF.

The gene calls are TRBV6-4 and TRBJ2-1; 10 bases agree with TRBD2. The CDR3 covers 16 residues. Trimming at V came to 0 bases and at J to 8 bases, leaving 7 bases not matched to a gene. Germline V gives CDR1 MRHNA, CDR2 SNTAGT. The CDR3 coding sequence is TGTGCCAGCAGTGACTCCTACGGGACTAGCGTCCATGAGCAGTTCTTC. Encoded protein: CASSDSYGTSVHEQFF.

The rearrangement joins TRBV3-1 (or the pseudogene TRBV3-2) to TRBJ2-1; D gene uncertain. Per germline, CDR1 LGHDT and CDR2 YNNKEL (reference sequence). V lost 1 base and J lost 7, with 8 bases in between. This CDR3 is built from 13 residues. The CDR3 DNA reads TGTGCCAGCAGCCAAGCCGGGCAGAATGAGCAGTTCTTC. It codes for CASSQAGQNEQFF.